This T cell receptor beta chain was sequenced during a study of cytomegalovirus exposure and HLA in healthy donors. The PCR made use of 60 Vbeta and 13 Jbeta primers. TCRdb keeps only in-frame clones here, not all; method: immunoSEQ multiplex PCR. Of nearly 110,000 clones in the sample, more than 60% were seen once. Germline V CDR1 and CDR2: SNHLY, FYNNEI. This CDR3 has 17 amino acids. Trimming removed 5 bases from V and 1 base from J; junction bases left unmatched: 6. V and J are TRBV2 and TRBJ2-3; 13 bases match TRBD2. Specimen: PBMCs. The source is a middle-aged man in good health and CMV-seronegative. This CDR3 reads CASSPTGLAGGTDTQYF. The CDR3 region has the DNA TGTGCCAGCAGTCCTACAGGACTAGCGGGGGGCACAGATACGCAGTATTTT. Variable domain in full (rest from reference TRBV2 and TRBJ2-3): EPEVTQTPSHQVTQMGQEVILRCVPISNHLYFYWYRQILGQKVEFLVSFYNNEISEKSEIFDDQFSVERPDGSNFTLKIRSTKLEDSAMYFCASSPTGLAGGTDTQYFGPGTRLTVL.